A selection of T cell receptor beta chains follows, all from one sample in a study of cytomegalovirus exposure and HLA in healthy donors. TCRdb keeps only in-frame clones here, not all; method: immunoSEQ multiplex PCR. The sample holds around 220,000 clones, just over 85% seen once. Sequenced: PBMCs. These receptors came from a woman aged 18-29 years in good health and CMV-seronegative. Both conserved end residues are part of each CDR3. A D gene is named only where the DNA matches it firmly.

>TRBV5-1|TRBJ2-3|.
TGCGCCAGCAGCTTGTGGCCTAGTGGGGGCGCGAATCCTAATCCTAGCACAGATACGCAGTATTTT
CASSLWPSGGANPNPSTDTQYF
>TRBV6-1|TRBJ2-5|TRBD2
TGTGCCAGCGGGAGCGGGAGCAGTTCGGAGACCCAGTACTTC
CASGSGSSSETQYF
>TRBV11-2|TRBJ2-7|.
TGTGCCAGCAGCTTAGAACCAGGGGCCCACGAGCAGTACTTC
CASSLEPGAHEQYF
>TRBV20-1|TRBJ1-2|.
TGCAGTGCTATCAGGGGCGGCTACACCTTC
CSAIRGGYTF
>TRBV28|TRBJ2-1|.
TGTGCCAGCAGTCCATCTTCTAGCGTACCCTACAATGAGCAGTTCTTC
CASSPSSSVPYNEQFF
>TRBV2|TRBJ1-2|TRBD1
TGTGCCAGCAGTGAAACTACGGACAGGGGTGGCTACACCTTC
CASSETTDRGGYTF
>TRBV19|TRBJ1-5|.
TGTGCCAGTAGTATGGAGGACCATAGCAATCAGCCCCAGCATTTT
CASSMEDHSNQPQHF
>TRBV7-9|TRBJ2-7|.
TGTGCCAGCAGCCCTACGGGCAGGGAAGACTACGAGCAGTACTTC
CASSPTGREDYEQYF
>TRBV30|TRBJ2-3|TRBD1
TGTGCCTGGAGTGGGGACAGACGTCCTAGCACAGATACGCAGTATTTT
CAWSGDRRPSTDTQYF
>TRBV2|TRBJ1-4|.
TGTGCCAGCAGTTCCGCCTTTCGGCCGGGAGAAAAACTGTTTTTT
CASSSAFRPGEKLFF